This T cell receptor beta chain originates from a study of cytomegalovirus exposure and HLA in healthy donors. Primers for the PCR totalled 60 Vbeta and 13 Jbeta. The method was immunoSEQ multiplex PCR; TCRdb's version includes in-frame clones alone and lacks a portion of them. The top ten clones hold nearly 4.5% of a sample with some 180,000 clones, roughly 85% of them seen once. Comments on this clone: Its antigen is still unknown.

Whole-study results and caveats: There was a cluster of highly shared sequence variants that was likely a sequencing artifact. With high specificity and sensitivity, the classifier reportedly diagnosed cytomegalovirus status.

Germline V gene lookup returns CDR1 SGHNT and CDR2 YYREEE (reference sequence). There are 15 residues in the CDR3. V lost 7 bases and J lost 5; bases outside the gene matches: 8. This clonotype was obtained from a woman aged 25 to 39 in good health and CMV-seropositive. The rearrangement joins TRBV5-4 to TRBJ2-1; TRBD2 matches at 11 bases. The sequencing input was PBMCs. The CDR3 sequence: CASGPRLAGHNEQFF. The DNA for the CDR3 is TGTGCCAGCGGACCCAGACTAGCGGGACACAATGAGCAGTTCTTC.